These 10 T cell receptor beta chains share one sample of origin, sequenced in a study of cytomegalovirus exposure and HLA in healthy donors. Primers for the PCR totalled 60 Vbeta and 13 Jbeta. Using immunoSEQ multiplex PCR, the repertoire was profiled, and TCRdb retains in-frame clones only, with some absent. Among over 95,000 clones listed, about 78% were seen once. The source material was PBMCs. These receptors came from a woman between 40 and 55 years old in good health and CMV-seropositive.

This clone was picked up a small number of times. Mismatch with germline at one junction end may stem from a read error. CDR3 protein: CASSIDRGDEAFF. The CDR3 region has the DNA TGTGCCAGTAGCATAGACAGGGGAGATGAAGCTTTCTTT. V usage is TRBV19 and J usage is TRBJ1-1, with 8 bases that match TRBD1. Germline assignment: CDR1 LNHDA and CDR2 SQIVND (reference sequence). The length of the CDR3 is 13 residues.

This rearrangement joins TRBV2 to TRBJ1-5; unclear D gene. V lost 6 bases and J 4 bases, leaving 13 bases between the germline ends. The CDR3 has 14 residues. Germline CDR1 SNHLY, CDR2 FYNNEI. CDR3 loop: CASRAREGNQPQHF. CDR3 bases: TGTGCCAGCAGGGCCAGAGAGGGTAATCAGCCCCAGCATTTT.

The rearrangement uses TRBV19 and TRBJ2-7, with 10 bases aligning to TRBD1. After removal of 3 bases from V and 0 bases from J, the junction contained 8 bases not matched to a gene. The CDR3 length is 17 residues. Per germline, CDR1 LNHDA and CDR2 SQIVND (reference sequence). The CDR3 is CASSMGQGQGPSYEQYF. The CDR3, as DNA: TGTGCCAGTAGTATGGGCCAGGGACAGGGGCCCTCCTACGAGCAGTACTTC.

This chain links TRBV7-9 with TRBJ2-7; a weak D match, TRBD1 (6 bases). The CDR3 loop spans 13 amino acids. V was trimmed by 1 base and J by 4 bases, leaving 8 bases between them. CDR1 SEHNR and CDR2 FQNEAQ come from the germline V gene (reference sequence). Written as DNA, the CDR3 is TGTGCCAGCAGCTTAGACAGGGTGTACGAGCAGTACTTC. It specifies CASSLDRVYEQYF.

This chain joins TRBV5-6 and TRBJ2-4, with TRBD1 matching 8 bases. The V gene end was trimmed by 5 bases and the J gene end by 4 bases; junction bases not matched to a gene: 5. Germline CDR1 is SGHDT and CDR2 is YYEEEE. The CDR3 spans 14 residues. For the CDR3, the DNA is TGTGCCAGCAGGGCCTGGACAGGGAAAAACATTCAGTACTTC. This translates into CASRAWTGKNIQYF.

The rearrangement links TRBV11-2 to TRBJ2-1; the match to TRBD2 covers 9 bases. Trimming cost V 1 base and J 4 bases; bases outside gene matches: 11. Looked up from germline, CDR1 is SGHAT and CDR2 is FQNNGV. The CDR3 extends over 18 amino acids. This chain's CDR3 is CASSLVGGGEGLYNEQFF. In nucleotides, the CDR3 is TGTGCCAGCAGCTTAGTAGGCGGGGGGGAGGGGCTATACAATGAGCAGTTCTTC.

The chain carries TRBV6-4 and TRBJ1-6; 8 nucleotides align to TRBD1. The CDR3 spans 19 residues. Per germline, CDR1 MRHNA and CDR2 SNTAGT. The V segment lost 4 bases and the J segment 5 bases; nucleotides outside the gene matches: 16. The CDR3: CASSGSEGSGGKDNSPLHF. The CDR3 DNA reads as TGTGCCAGCAGTGGTAGTGAGGGGTCAGGGGGCAAAGATAATTCACCCCTCCACTTT.

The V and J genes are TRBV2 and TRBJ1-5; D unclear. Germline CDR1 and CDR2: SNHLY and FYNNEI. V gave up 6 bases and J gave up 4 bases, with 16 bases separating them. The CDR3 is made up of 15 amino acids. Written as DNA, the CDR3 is TGTGCCAGCAGCCCTGAACCGGACTGGAATCAGCCCCAGCATTTT. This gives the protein CASSPEPDWNQPQHF.

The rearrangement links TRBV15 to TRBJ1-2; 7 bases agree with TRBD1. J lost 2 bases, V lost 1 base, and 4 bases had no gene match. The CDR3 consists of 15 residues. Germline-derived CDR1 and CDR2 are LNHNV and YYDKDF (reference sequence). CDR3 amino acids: CATSRGRDRNYGYTF. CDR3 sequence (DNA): TGTGCCACCAGCAGAGGTCGGGACAGAAACTATGGCTACACCTTC.

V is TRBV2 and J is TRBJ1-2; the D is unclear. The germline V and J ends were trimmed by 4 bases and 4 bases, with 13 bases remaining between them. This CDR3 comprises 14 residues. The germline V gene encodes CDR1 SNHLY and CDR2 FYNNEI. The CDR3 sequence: CASSVKRGLYGYTF. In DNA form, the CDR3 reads TGTGCCAGCAGTGTAAAGAGAGGACTCTATGGCTACACCTTC.